Listed here are 32 T cell receptor beta chains from one sample, sequenced in a study of blood T cell repertoires in COVID-19. Profiled with immunoSEQ multiplex PCR; TCRdb holds only in-frame clones, not every one. The data show roughly 280,000 clones, around 84% seen once. The sequencing sample was made of peripheral blood. The source of these receptors is a man in his fifties or sixties with acute or convalescent COVID-19.

V gene TRBV18 combines with J gene TRBJ2-4; tentative D call: TRBD1 (6 bases). This CDR3 has 15 amino acids. V was clipped by 3 bases and J by 7 bases, with 16 bases between them. CDR1 and CDR2 (germline): KGHSH, LQKENI. CDR3 protein: CASSPGTNNGNIQYF. CDR3 sequence (DNA): TGTGCCAGCTCACCCGGGACAAACAACGGGAACATTCAGTACTTC.

V and J are TRBV6-5 and TRBJ1-2; unclear D gene. Germline V gives CDR1 MNHEY, CDR2 SVGAGI. The CDR3 has 14 residues. Trimming removed 0 bases at V and 5 bases at J, with 10 bases between. The DNA for the CDR3 is TGTGCCAGCAGTTACTCGAAGTTTCTATATGGCTACACCTTC. Amino acid sequence: CASSYSKFLYGYTF.

The chain employs TRBV5-1 and TRBJ1-2; 9 bases line up with TRBD1. Trimming took 3 bases from V and 7 from J; bases not matched to a gene: 4. From germline, CDR1 is SGHRS and CDR2 YFSETQ. The CDR3 extends over 13 amino acids. Written as DNA, the CDR3 is TGCGCCAGCAGCTACGGGACAGGGTCTGGCTACACCTTC. It encodes CASSYGTGSGYTF.

The V gene is TRBV2, the J gene TRBJ2-7; D unresolved. V dropped 3 bases and J dropped 3 bases, with 6 bases sitting between them. The CDR3 is 12 amino acids. Germline V gives CDR1 SNHLY, CDR2 FYNNEI. CDR3 amino acids: CASSDNNYEQYF. In DNA form, the CDR3 reads TGTGCCAGCAGTGACAACAACTACGAGCAGTACTTC.

This rearrangement joins TRBV18 to TRBJ1-2; TRBD1 matches 8 bases. J lost 2 bases, V lost 2 bases, and 7 bases had no gene match. This CDR3 is built from 16 residues. Germline V gene lookup returns CDR1 KGHSH and CDR2 LQKENI. CDR3 residues: CASSPARGQGNYGYTF. CDR3 nucleotides: TGTGCCAGCTCACCAGCTAGAGGACAGGGAAACTATGGCTACACCTTC.

The rearrangement uses TRBV2 and TRBJ1-3; D is ambiguous. The germline V gene has CDR1 SNHLY and CDR2 FYNNEI. This CDR3 contains 13 residues. The V end was cut by 6 bases, the J end by 5 bases, with 11 bases between. The CDR3: CASRVENRNTIYF. CDR3 bases: TGTGCCAGCAGAGTCGAGAACCGAAACACCATATATTTT.

This rearrangement joins TRBV2 to TRBJ2-5; D is unclear. The germline V gene has CDR1 SNHLY and CDR2 FYNNEI. Trimming left V 6 bases short and J 3 bases short, with 8 bases between. This CDR3 is 12 amino acids long. The CDR3 is CASSLVEETQYF. CDR3 DNA: TGTGCCAGCAGCCTAGTCGAAGAGACCCAGTACTTC.

V and J are TRBV7-8 and TRBJ2-5; possible D gene TRBD1, 5 bases. This CDR3 is built from 15 residues. Germline V gene lookup returns CDR1 SGHVS and CDR2 FQNEAQ. V dropped 4 bases and J dropped 5 bases, with 17 bases sitting between them. The CDR3, as DNA: TGTGCCAGCAGCTCCTGGGGCTGGGGCCGGGAGACCCAGTACTTC. Translation gives CASSSWGWGRETQYF.

The rearrangement uses TRBV5-5 and TRBJ1-4, with 8 bases fitting TRBD1. The J segment lost 7 bases and the V segment lost 1 base, leaving 3 bases of the junction unmatched. This CDR3 contains 14 residues. Per the germline V gene, CDR1 is SGHKS and CDR2 is YYEKEE (reference sequence). The CDR3 protein is CASSLPGGREKLFF. The CDR3 DNA is TGTGCCAGCAGCTTGCCAGGGGGCCGTGAAAAACTGTTTTTT.

The chain uses TRBV7-3 and TRBJ1-1; unclear D gene. CDR1 and CDR2 (germline): SGHTA, FQGTGA. CDR3 length: 13 amino acids. V was shortened by 5 bases and J by 5 bases, with 12 bases between the two germline ends. The CDR3 DNA follows: TGTGCCAGCAGCCTCGACGCGGGTACTGAAGCTTTCTTT. This gives the protein CASSLDAGTEAFF.

The rearrangement uses TRBV15 and TRBJ1-2; tentatively, D is TRBD1 (5 bases). Germline V gene lookup returns CDR1 LNHNV and CDR2 YYDKDF (reference sequence). The CDR3 covers 14 residues. Trimming took 0 bases from V and 7 from J, leaving 12 bases between them. The CDR3 spells CATSRDPQGSGYTF. DNA of the CDR3: TGTGCCACCAGCAGAGATCCCCAGGGCTCTGGCTACACCTTC.

This clone was seen once. The chain recombines TRBV28 with TRBJ1-2; D is undetermined. Germline lookup yields CDR1 MDHEN and CDR2 SYDVKM. The germline V and J ends were trimmed by 6 bases and 0 bases, with 5 bases remaining between them. The CDR3 is 12 residues long. The CDR3 loop reads CASRQTNYGYTF. The DNA of the CDR3 is TGTGCCAGCAGACAGACTAACTATGGCTACACCTTC.

The chain is built from TRBV19 and TRBJ2-3; 9 bases are a match to TRBD2. CDR3 length: 16 residues. CDR1 is LNHDA, CDR2 SQIVND, per germline (reference sequence). V trimming: 5 bases; J trimming: 3 bases; junction bases outside the gene matches: 9. As DNA, the CDR3 is TGTGCCAGTAGTTCTCGGACTAGCGTGGGTACAGATACGCAGTATTTT. Its translation is CASSSRTSVGTDTQYF.

The V and J genes are TRBV19 and TRBJ2-3; 14 bases are shared with TRBD2. The CDR3 runs to 17 residues. Unmatched junction bases numbered 13, after V lost 7 bases and J lost 7 bases. The germline V gene encodes CDR1 LNHDA and CDR2 SQIVND (reference sequence). The CDR3 sequence: CASNPIATSGGVHTQYF. In DNA form, the CDR3 reads TGTGCCAGTAATCCTATAGCGACTAGCGGGGGGGTCCATACGCAGTATTTT.

In its sample, this clone was seen a few times. The V gene is TRBV21-1, the J gene TRBJ2-3; TRBD1 is the table's D call, not checked against the DNA. TRBV21-1 is a listed pseudogene. The CDR3 spans 14 residues. The CDR3 region has the DNA TGTGCCAGTTCGACAGGGTTAAGCACAGATACGCAGTATTTT. Translation: CASSTGLSTDTQYF.

This chain links TRBV28 with TRBJ2-7, with 10 bases fitting TRBD1. Germline CDR1 and CDR2: MDHEN and SYDVKM. With V trimmed by 6 bases and J by 2 bases, 7 bases remained unmatched. This CDR3 contains 15 residues. CDR3 in amino acids: CASRTWDRGPYEQYF. The CDR3 DNA sequence: TGTGCCAGCAGAACCTGGGACAGGGGTCCCTACGAGCAGTACTTC.

The chain recombines TRBV5-1 with TRBJ2-7, with 9 bases lining up with TRBD1. CDR1 is SGHRS, CDR2 YFSETQ, per germline. CDR3 length equals 16 residues. Germline trimming cut 0 bases from V and 6 bases from J; bases unmatched to any gene: 10. The CDR3: CASSLAGGTGTLEQYF. The CDR3 nucleotides read TGCGCCAGCAGCTTGGCCGGGGGGACAGGGACCCTCGAGCAGTACTTC. The full variable domain, with the rest looked up from reference TRBV5-1 and TRBJ2-7, is KAGVTQTPRYLIKTRGQQVTLSCSPISGHRSVSWYQQTPGQGLQFLFEYFSETQRNKGNFPGRFSGRQFSNSRSEMNVSTLELGDSALYLCASSLAGGTGTLEQYFGPGTRLTVT.

V gene TRBV18 combines with J gene TRBJ2-7, with 8 bases fitting TRBD1. Germline assignment: CDR1 KGHSH and CDR2 LQKENI. The CDR3 runs to 15 residues. V shed 3 bases and J 5 bases; nucleotides not matched to a gene: 9. The CDR3: CASSPPGQVSDEQYF. The CDR3, as DNA: TGTGCCAGCTCACCCCCGGGACAGGTATCGGACGAGCAGTACTTC. The whole variable domain, filled in from reference TRBV18 and TRBJ2-7, reads NAGVMQNPRHLVRRRGQEARLRCSPMKGHSHVYWYRQLPEEGLKFMVYLQKENIIDESGMPKERFSAEFPKEGPSILRIQQVVRGDSAAYFCASSPPGQVSDEQYFGPGTRLTVT.

The sample holds a few counts of this clone. The J gene is TRBJ1-6, the V gene TRBV2; D gene ambiguous. The CDR3 is 15 residues long. The germline V gene encodes CDR1 SNHLY and CDR2 FYNNEI. V was pared by 7 bases and J by 0 bases, with 10 bases between. CDR3 bases: TGTGCCAGCACCCCAGCGAGCTCCTATAATTCACCCCTCCACTTT. Its protein is CASTPASSYNSPLHF.

The chain employs TRBV19 and TRBJ2-5; 8 nucleotides agree with TRBD2. J gave up 7 bases and V 2 bases, and 0 bases lay outside the gene matches. The germline V gene has CDR1 LNHDA and CDR2 SQIVND (reference sequence). CDR3 length equals 12 residues. As DNA, the CDR3 is TGTGCCAGTAGTATAACTAGCGGGACCCAGTACTTC. Protein product: CASSITSGTQYF.

The chain recombines TRBV7-2 with TRBJ2-5; 12 nucleotides line up with TRBD2. Germline V gene lookup returns CDR1 SGHTA and CDR2 FQGNSA. The CDR3 spans 15 residues. Trimming removed 1 base from V and 4 bases from J; junction bases left unmatched: 1. The CDR3 nucleotides are TGTGCCAGCAGCTTAGAACTAGCGGGAGGAGAGACCCAGTACTTC. It specifies CASSLELAGGETQYF.

The rearrangement uses TRBV3-1 (or the pseudogene TRBV3-2) and TRBJ2-7; 9 bases align to TRBD2. The CDR3 is 17 residues long. After removal of 1 base from V and 2 bases from J, the junction contained 9 bases not matched to a gene. Germline CDR1 LGHDT, CDR2 YNNKEL (reference sequence). CDR3 nucleotide sequence: TGTGCCAGCAGCCAAGTCTACAGCGGGGGGCCGCCCTACGAGCAGTACTTC. This sequence encodes CASSQVYSGGPPYEQYF.

The V and J genes are TRBV19 and TRBJ1-1; 7 nucleotides agree with TRBD1. This CDR3 has 13 residues. With V trimmed by 7 bases and J by 5 bases, 7 bases remained unmatched. From germline, CDR1 is LNHDA and CDR2 SQIVND (reference sequence). Written as DNA, the CDR3 is TGTGCCAGTACCCGGGACAGAAGAACTGAAGCTTTCTTT. Its translation: CASTRDRRTEAFF.

J is TRBJ1-2 and V is TRBV10-1; 10 nucleotides line up with TRBD1. Germline V gives CDR1 WNHNN, CDR2 SYGVQD (reference sequence). The junction had 2 bases not matched to a gene; V was cut back by 3 bases and J by 7 bases. This CDR3 contains 13 residues. The CDR3 bases are TGCGCCAGCAGTGAATGGACAGGGGGTGGCTACACCTTC. Its protein product is CASSEWTGGGYTF.

The V and J genes are TRBV12-5 and TRBJ1-1, with TRBD1 matching over 7 bases. Germline trimming cut 4 bases from V and 0 bases from J; bases unmatched to any gene: 2. The CDR3 sequence is 14 residues long. From germline, CDR1 is LGHNT and CDR2 FRNRAP. The CDR3 nucleotides read TGTGCTAGTGGTTCGGGACAGATGAACACTGAAGCTTTCTTT. Its protein is CASGSGQMNTEAFF.

This chain connects TRBV27 to TRBJ1-6; a weak D match, TRBD1 (6 bases). The CDR3 is made up of 17 amino acids. Trimming took 3 bases from V and 7 from J, leaving 19 bases between them. The V gene's germline CDR1 is MNHEY and CDR2 SMNVEV (reference sequence). The CDR3 loop reads CASSFTGTQIRNSPLHF. The CDR3 nucleotides are TGTGCCAGCAGTTTTACAGGGACCCAGATCAGGAATTCACCCCTCCACTTT.

This rearrangement joins TRBV11-2 to TRBJ1-2, with D possibly TRBD1 on 5 matching bases. CDR1 is SGHAT and CDR2 is FQNNGV in the germline V gene. CDR3 length: 13 residues. The ends were cut back, 5 bases at V and 4 bases at J, with 11 bases in the middle. CDR3 sequence reads: CASSPGTLYGYTF. CDR3 nucleotide sequence: TGTGCCAGCAGCCCAGGGACTCTCTATGGCTACACCTTC.

The V and J genes are TRBV5-1 and TRBJ1-1, with a tentative D call TRBD1 (6 bases). Germline V gives CDR1 SGHRS, CDR2 YFSETQ. The length of the CDR3 is 15 residues. V gave up 4 bases and J gave up 7 bases, with 20 bases separating them. CDR3 DNA sequence: TGCGCCAGCAGCGATCTTACAGGGAAGGGTTTTGAAGCTTTCTTT. Residues: CASSDLTGKGFEAFF.

The rearrangement uses TRBV4-3 and TRBJ2-7; 7 bases match TRBD2. J lost 6 bases, V lost 4 bases, and 12 bases had no gene match. The germline V gene has CDR1 LGHNA and CDR2 YSLEER. The CDR3 sequence is 15 residues long. This CDR3 reads CASSLNTGTTLEQYF. The DNA of the CDR3 is TGCGCCAGCAGCCTCAATACCGGGACTACACTCGAGCAGTACTTC.

This clone was picked up many times. This chain links TRBV2 with TRBJ1-2, with 9 bases fitting TRBD1. This CDR3 comprises 14 residues. Germline lookup yields CDR1 SNHLY and CDR2 FYNNEI. V was clipped by 4 bases and J by 8 bases; unmatched bases: 8. The CDR3: CASSARTGAGGYTF. CDR3 DNA sequence: TGTGCCAGCAGTGCAAGGACAGGGGCCGGAGGCTACACCTTC.

This sequence joins TRBV6-1 and TRBJ2-1; 13 nucleotides agree with TRBD2. Germline V gives CDR1 MNHNS, CDR2 SASEGT. V shed 3 bases, J shed 7 bases, and the junction held 9 bases outside the gene matches. CDR3 length: 17 amino acids. The CDR3, as DNA: TGTGCCAGCAGTGATCCACGACTAGCGGGGGGTTGGAATGAGCAGTTCTTC. It is translated as CASSDPRLAGGWNEQFF.

This chain joins TRBV9 and TRBJ2-2; 7 nucleotides line up with TRBD2. J lost 5 bases, V lost 0 bases, and 4 bases had no gene match. This CDR3 is 15 amino acids long. Per germline, CDR1 SGDLS and CDR2 YYNGEE. The CDR3 DNA reads TGTGCCAGCAGCGTAGAGTCCGGGGGGACCGGGGAGCTGTTTTTT. This encodes CASSVESGGTGELFF.